This entry describes one T cell receptor (beta chain). The antigen it recognizes is unknown. No qualities accompany the bases; no much larger clone lies one base away. This sample is drawn from a study of blood T cell repertoires in COVID-19 (dated by TCRdb to about 2020). Background for the entire study: The collaborator samples originated in the United States, Italy and Spain and spanned the acute and convalescent phases of COVID-19. Deeply sampled blood TCRbeta repertoires from subjects exposed to, actively infected with, or recovered from COVID-19 were included in the dataset. HLA class I and class II types, where available, came from metadata supplied by the sample provider rather than from assay-based typing. The samples were drawn from two sources: the first 160 participants of the ongoing ImmuneRACE study, and about 1,300 subjects contributed by 6 global collaborators. A de-identified subject ID, COVID-19 status, age in years and sex were almost always included in the sample metadata. The repertoires were released in a freely available public database intended as a resource for research on the immune response to SARS-CoV-2. The material from the prospective study consisted of cDNA or gDNA derived from T cells, B-cell-depleted T cells, or PBMCs.

In the prospective study, participants were roughly 18 to 95 years old, resided in approximately 25 geographic areas of the United States, and were enrolled through a virtual design. Cohort assignment in the prospective study relied on participant-reported clinical history from a screening survey and a study questionnaire. ImmuneRACE Cohort 3 recovered participants were defined by two consecutive negative NP/OP PCR tests, healthcare professional clearance, or symptom resolution. In the prospective study, whole blood, serum and a nasopharyngeal or oropharyngeal swab were collected from each participant by mobile phlebotomists. Additional blood draws and questionnaires over an approximately two-month period could optionally be provided by prospective study participants. Blood samples from the prospective study were shipped frozen or at room temperature prior to DNA extraction. TCRbeta CDR3 regions were amplified from genomic DNA using the immunoSEQ Assay, a bias-controlled multiplex PCR. In the source study's methods: The number of nucleated cells in each sample was estimated from the amplification of reference gene primers within the assay. To quantify the absolute abundance of each unique TCRbeta CDR3 rearrangement, sequence reads were collapsed and filtered. For each sample, productive Simpson clonality was calculated by taking the square root of Simpson's diversity index across productive rearrangements. Here the immuneACCESS table is served through TCRdb, limited to in-frame sequences with V and J called. Missing clones are a known gap in these copies; in checked studies unresolved V genes cover under half, and the rest lacks a known reason. The DNA was the basis for D and trimming; V, J and clone size are from that table. Here the sample has about 120,000 clones; about 83% occur a single time. The top ten clones comprise approximately 3.6% of the sample.

Overall study outcomes, separate from this receptor: How much clinical and demographic metadata was included differed by source and by participant, and the metadata was provided uncurated.

From a lookup of the germline V gene, CDR1 and CDR2 are LGHNA and YNFKEQ. The CDR3 spans 14 residues, from the cysteine through the phenylalanine. Only the CDR3 part of the read is kept: 42 bases, read in frame from the first base. V is pared back by 4 bases and J by 6 bases, with 14 bases lying between the germline termini. Sequencing input: PBMCs or T cells enriched from blood (not recorded which). This chain joins TRBV4-2 to TRBJ2-3; the D gene remains uncertain. This receptor was taken from a woman younger than 45 who had recovered from COVID-19. In nucleotides, the sequence is TGTGCCAGCAGCCGAGCTTTAGCCCTGGATACGCAGTATTTT. The resulting protein is CASSRALALDTQYF.